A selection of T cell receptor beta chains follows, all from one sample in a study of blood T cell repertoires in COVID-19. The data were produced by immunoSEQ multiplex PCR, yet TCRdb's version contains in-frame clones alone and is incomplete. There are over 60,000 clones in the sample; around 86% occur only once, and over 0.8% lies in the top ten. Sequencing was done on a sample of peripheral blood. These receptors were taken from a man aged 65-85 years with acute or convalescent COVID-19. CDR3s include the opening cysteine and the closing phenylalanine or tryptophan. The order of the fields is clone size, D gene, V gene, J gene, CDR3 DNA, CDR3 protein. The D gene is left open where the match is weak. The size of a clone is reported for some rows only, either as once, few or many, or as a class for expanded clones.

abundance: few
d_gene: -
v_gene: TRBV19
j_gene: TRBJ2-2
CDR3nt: TGTGCCAGTATTCCATCACAGGTACCCGGGGAGCTGTTTTTT
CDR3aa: CASIPSQVPGELFF

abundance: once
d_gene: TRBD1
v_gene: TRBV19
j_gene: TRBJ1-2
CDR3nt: TGTGCCAGTAGTATGCAGGGGGCAGGTCGGAACTATGGCTACACCTTC
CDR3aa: CASSMQGAGRNYGYTF

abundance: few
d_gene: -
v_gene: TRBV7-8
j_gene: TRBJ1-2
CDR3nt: TGTGCCAGCAGCTTTGAGAGGGTCACTAACTATGGCTACACCTTC
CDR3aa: CASSFERVTNYGYTF

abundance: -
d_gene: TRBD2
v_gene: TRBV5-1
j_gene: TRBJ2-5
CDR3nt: TGCGCCAGCAGGGGATCGGGACTAGCGGGTGAAGAGACCCAGTACTTC
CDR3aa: CASRGSGLAGEETQYF

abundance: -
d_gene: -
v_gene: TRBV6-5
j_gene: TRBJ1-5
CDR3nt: TGTGCCAGCAGCAGGCTCGGGGATAATCAGCCCCAGCATTTT
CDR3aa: CASSRLGDNQPQHF

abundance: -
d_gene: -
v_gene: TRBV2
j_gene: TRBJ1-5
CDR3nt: TGTGCCAGCAAGGATAGAAGGGGGGGAAATCAGCCCCAGCATTTT
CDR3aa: CASKDRRGGNQPQHF

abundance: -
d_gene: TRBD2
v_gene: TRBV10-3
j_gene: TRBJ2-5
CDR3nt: TGTGCCATCAGTGAGTCTACTAGCGGGGGGGAAGAGACCCAGTACTTC
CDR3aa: CAISESTSGGEETQYF

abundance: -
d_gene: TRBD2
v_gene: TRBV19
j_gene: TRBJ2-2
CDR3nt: TGTGCCAGTAGTCCGGGGACTAGCGGGAGGCTAATAGGAGGGACCGGGGAGCTGTTTTTT
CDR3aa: CASSPGTSGRLIGGTGELFF

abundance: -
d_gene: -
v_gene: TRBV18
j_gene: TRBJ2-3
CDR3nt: TGTGCCAGCTCCCGAGGCAGGGGAGCAGATACGCAGTATTTT
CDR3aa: CASSRGRGADTQYF

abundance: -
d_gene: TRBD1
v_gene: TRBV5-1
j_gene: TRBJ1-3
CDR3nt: TGCGCCAGCAGCTCCCTTGGACAGGGGACAGGAAACACCATATATTTT
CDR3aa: CASSSLGQGTGNTIYF

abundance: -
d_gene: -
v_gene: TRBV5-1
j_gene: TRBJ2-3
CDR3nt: TGCGCCAGCAGCCATGAGGGGGACCATGGCACAGATACGCAGTATTTT
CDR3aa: CASSHEGDHGTDTQYF

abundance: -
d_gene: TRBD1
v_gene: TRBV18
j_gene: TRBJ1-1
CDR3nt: TGTGCCAGCTCACCTCCGACAGGGGTAATTGGCACTGAAGCTTTCTTT
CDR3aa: CASSPPTGVIGTEAFF

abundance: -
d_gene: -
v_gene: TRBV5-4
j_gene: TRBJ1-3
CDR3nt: TGTGCCAGCAGCTCGGACGGAGGACCTGGAAACACCATATATTTT
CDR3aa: CASSSDGGPGNTIYF

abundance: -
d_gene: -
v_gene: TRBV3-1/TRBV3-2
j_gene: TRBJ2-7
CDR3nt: TGTGCCAGCAGTGGCGCCGGGATGAATCGCTACGAGCAGTACTTC
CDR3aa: CASSGAGMNRYEQYF

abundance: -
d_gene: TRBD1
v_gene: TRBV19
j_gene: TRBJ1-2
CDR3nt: TGTGCCAGTAAACGGACAGGGGTCGCGGGTAACTATGGCTACACCTTC
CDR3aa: CASKRTGVAGNYGYTF

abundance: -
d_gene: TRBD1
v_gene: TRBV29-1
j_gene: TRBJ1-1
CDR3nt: TGCAGCGCATTATGGCGGACAGGGAACACTGAAGCTTTCTTT
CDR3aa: CSALWRTGNTEAFF

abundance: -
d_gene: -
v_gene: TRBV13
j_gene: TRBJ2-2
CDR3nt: TGTGCCAGCAGCTTATATCCCGGGGAGCTGTTTTTT
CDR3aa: CASSLYPGELFF

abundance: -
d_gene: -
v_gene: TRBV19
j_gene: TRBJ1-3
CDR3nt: TGTGCCAGTAGTCCCACGAGGATCTCTGGAAACACCATATATTTT
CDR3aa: CASSPTRISGNTIYF

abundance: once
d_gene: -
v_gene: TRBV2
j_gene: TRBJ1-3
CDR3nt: TGTGCCAGCAGTGAAGCCCCGGGACACCGAGCCGCCTCTGGAAACACCATATATTTT
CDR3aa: CASSEAPGHRAASGNTIYF